In this sample, the clone carrying this TCR beta chain turned up a few times. Its antigen remains unknown. Via MiXCR, TCRdb re-called the reads, giving one row per CDR3 protein. The sample holds approximately 65,000 distinct CDR3 sequences, around 21% seen once. The data originate from a study of T cell repertoires in cytomegalovirus infection. Study summary: It was the public TCR beta signatures that indicated both CMV infection and matching HLA type. Study results and caveats: In two of eight donors, the top clonotype was HLA-C-restricted CMV-specific.

The CDR3 sequence is 15 residues long. Germline V gene sequence: CDR1 LGHNA, CDR2 YNFKEQ. The ends were cut back, 3 bases at V and 7 bases at J, with 16 bases in the middle. The V gene is TRBV4-2, the J gene TRBJ1-5; TRBD1 might be the D (6 bases). Sequenced here: CD8+ T cells from cultured PBMCs, sampled from culture after CMV antigen stimulation. This TCR was recovered from a human donor in good health (CMV status not recorded). Some clones in this sample may be carry-over from other donors' samples. CDR3 coding DNA: TGTGCCAGCAGCCAGGACCCAGGGGCTATGCAGCCCCAGCATTTT. Its translation: CASSQDPGAMQPQHF.